A single T cell receptor (beta chain) is shown here with its context. Antigen: not known. These data come from a study of radiotherapy plus CTLA-4 blockade in lung cancer. In the study overall: Across the patients, objective responses occurred in about 19%, and disease control in roughly 30%.

Method: immunoSEQ multiplex PCR; TCRdb's copy keeps in-frame clones and lacks some. The repertoire holds about 62,000 clones, with more than 70% as singletons. Study-wide results and limits: Reported findings show early blood T cell clone dynamics, with interferon-beta, best predicted response. Among blood TCR repertoires after radiotherapy plus ipilimumab, tumor-derived clones expanded.

Each patient with chemo-refractory metastatic non-small-cell lung cancer was treated with focal radiation plus CTLA-4 blockade using ipilimumab. This CDR3 spans 15 amino acids. CDR1 is SGHTA, CDR2 FQGNSA, per germline. Unmatched junction bases numbered 6, after V lost 4 bases and J lost 1 base. Specimen: peripheral blood, collected from a patient treated with radiotherapy plus ipilimumab. The chain links TRBV7-2 to TRBJ1-1; 7 bases map to TRBD1. The source of this sequence is a human donor with non-small cell lung cancer who had a complete response to radiotherapy plus ipilimumab. As DNA, the CDR3 is TGTGCCAGCAGCTACAGGACAGGAAAGAACACTGAAGCTTTCTTT. It codes for CASSYRTGKNTEAFF.